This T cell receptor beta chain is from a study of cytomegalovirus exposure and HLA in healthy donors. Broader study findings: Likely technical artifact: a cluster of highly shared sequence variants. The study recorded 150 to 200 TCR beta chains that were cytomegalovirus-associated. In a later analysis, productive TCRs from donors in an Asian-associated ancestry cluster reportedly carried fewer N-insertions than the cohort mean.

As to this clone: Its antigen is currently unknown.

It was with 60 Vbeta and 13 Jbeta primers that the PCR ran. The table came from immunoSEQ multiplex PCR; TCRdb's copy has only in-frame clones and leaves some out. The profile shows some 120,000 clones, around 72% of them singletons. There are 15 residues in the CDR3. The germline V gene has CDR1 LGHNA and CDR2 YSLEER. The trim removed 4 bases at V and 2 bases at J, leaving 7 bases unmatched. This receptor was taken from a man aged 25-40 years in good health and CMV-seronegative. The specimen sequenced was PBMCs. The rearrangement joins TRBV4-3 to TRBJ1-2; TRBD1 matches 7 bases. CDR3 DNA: TGCGCCAGCAGCCCCGGACAGGCCTCAAACTATGGCTACACCTTC. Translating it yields CASSPGQASNYGYTF.